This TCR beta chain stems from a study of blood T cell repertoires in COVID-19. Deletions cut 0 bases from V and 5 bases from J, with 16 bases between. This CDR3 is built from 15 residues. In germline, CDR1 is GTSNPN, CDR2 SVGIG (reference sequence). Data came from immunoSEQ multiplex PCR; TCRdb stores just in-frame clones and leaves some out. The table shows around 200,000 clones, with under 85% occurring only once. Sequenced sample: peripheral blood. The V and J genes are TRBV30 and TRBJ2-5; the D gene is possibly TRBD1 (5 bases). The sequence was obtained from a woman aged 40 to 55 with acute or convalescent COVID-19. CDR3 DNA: TGTGCCTGGAGTGTCGACCCAGGGCAGCAGGAGACCCAGTACTTC. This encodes CAWSVDPGQQETQYF. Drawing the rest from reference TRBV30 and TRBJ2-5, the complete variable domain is SQTIHQWPATLVQPVGSPLSLECTVEGTSNPNLYWYRQAAGRGLQLLFYSVGIGQISSEVPQNLSASRPQDRQFILSSKKLLLSDSGFYLCAWSVDPGQQETQYFGPGTRLLVL.